This is a list of T cell receptor beta chains from one sample in a study of blood T cell repertoires in COVID-19. The repertoire was sequenced with immunoSEQ multiplex PCR; TCRdb's copy has only in-frame clones and lacks some. The repertoire has under 200,000 clones, around four fifths of them found once; the top ten carry 6.5%. The sequenced sample was peripheral blood. The source is a man in his sixties or seventies with active or convalescent COVID-19. Each CDR3 is given with its conserved first and last residue. Each record gives: CDR3 DNA, CDR3 protein, clone size, V gene, J gene, D gene. The D gene is left open where the match is weak. Rows may omit the clone size; those that give it use once, few, many or a size class.

DNA: TGTGCCAGCTCACCAGGATTAGCGAACACTGAAGCTTTCTTT
CDR3: CASSPGLANTEAFF
size: once
V: TRBV18
J: TRBJ1-1
D: NA

DNA: TGTGCCAGCAGCCTAGGGACAGGGGGCACTGAAGCTTTCTTT
CDR3: CASSLGTGGTEAFF
size: NA
V: TRBV5-4
J: TRBJ1-1
D: TRBD1

DNA: TGTGCCAGCAGCTTGGGATGGGCGGGCCAAAATACCTACGAGCAGTACTTC
CDR3: CASSLGWAGQNTYEQYF
size: NA
V: TRBV5-4
J: TRBJ2-7
D: NA

DNA: TGTGCCAGCAGCCAAGACAGGGACGTGAACACTGAAGCTTTCTTT
CDR3: CASSQDRDVNTEAFF
size: NA
V: TRBV7-3
J: TRBJ1-1
D: TRBD1

DNA: TGTGCCAGCAGCTTAGGGGGGGTGGAAAACATTCAGTACTTC
CDR3: CASSLGGVENIQYF
size: few
V: TRBV5-4
J: TRBJ2-4
D: NA

DNA: TGTGCCAGCAGTTTTGGGGTGCGGTGGCGGGATCCCTCGAACACCGGGGAGCTGTTTTTT
CDR3: CASSFGVRWRDPSNTGELFF
size: NA
V: TRBV27
J: TRBJ2-2
D: NA

DNA: TGTGCCAGCAGTGCGGGACTAGCCCAGGACAATGAGCAGTTCTTC
CDR3: CASSAGLAQDNEQFF
size: few
V: TRBV2
J: TRBJ2-1
D: TRBD2

DNA: TGTGCCAGCAGTATGGGGGGAACCTACGAGCAGTACTTC
CDR3: CASSMGGTYEQYF
size: NA
V: TRBV6-6
J: TRBJ2-7
D: NA

DNA: TGTGCCTGGAGCCGGACTGGGCTGGGCGAGCAGTACTTC
CDR3: CAWSRTGLGEQYF
size: once
V: TRBV30
J: TRBJ2-7
D: NA

DNA: TGCGCCAGCAGCACACAGACAGGGGGCAATGAGCAGTTCTTC
CDR3: CASSTQTGGNEQFF
size: NA
V: TRBV5-1
J: TRBJ2-1
D: TRBD1

DNA: TGTGCCAGCAGTTCACAGGGTGGTAGCTCCTACGAGCAGTACTTC
CDR3: CASSSQGGSSYEQYF
size: NA
V: TRBV6-5
J: TRBJ2-7
D: NA

DNA: TGTGCCAGCAGCCAAGTTCTAGCGGGGATTCAAGAGACCCAGTACTTC
CDR3: CASSQVLAGIQETQYF
size: NA
V: TRBV3-1/TRBV3-2
J: TRBJ2-5
D: TRBD2

DNA: TGCAGTGCTACTGAAGTTGACAGTTATGAAGCTTTCTTT
CDR3: CSATEVDSYEAFF
size: NA
V: TRBV20-1
J: TRBJ1-1
D: NA

DNA: TGTGCCAGCAGCTTGGACCTGACAGGGGCTAACTATGGCTACACCTTC
CDR3: CASSLDLTGANYGYTF
size: NA
V: TRBV11-2
J: TRBJ1-2
D: TRBD1

DNA: TGTGCCAGTAGTATAAGGGGTCACATCTATGGCTACACCTTC
CDR3: CASSIRGHIYGYTF
size: NA
V: TRBV19
J: TRBJ1-2
D: NA

DNA: TGTGCCAGCAGCCAACAGGGTAGCGGTCAGCCCCAGCATTTT
CDR3: CASSQQGSGQPQHF
size: NA
V: TRBV3-1/TRBV3-2
J: TRBJ1-5
D: NA

DNA: TGCGCCAGCAGCTTTAGGAAGCCGGGAGGGACTGAAGCTTTCTTT
CDR3: CASSFRKPGGTEAFF
size: NA
V: TRBV5-1
J: TRBJ1-1
D: NA

DNA: TGCAGCGCATCAGATGGCTACACCTTC
CDR3: CSASDGYTF
size: NA
V: TRBV29-1
J: TRBJ1-2
D: NA

DNA: TGCAGCGTAGCTATGACAGGGGGCGGGTACACTGAAGCTTTCTTT
CDR3: CSVAMTGGGYTEAFF
size: NA
V: TRBV29-1
J: TRBJ1-1
D: TRBD1

DNA: TGTGCCAGCAGCTTAACTTCCGGACAGCCACAGAATCAGCCCCAGCATTTT
CDR3: CASSLTSGQPQNQPQHF
size: NA
V: TRBV7-8
J: TRBJ1-5
D: NA

DNA: TGTGCCAGCAGTTACATGTCAGGGGGTACTGAAGCTTTCTTT
CDR3: CASSYMSGGTEAFF
size: NA
V: TRBV6-2/TRBV6-3
J: TRBJ1-1
D: TRBD1

DNA: TGTGCCCCTTTCAAGACTAAGGGACAGGGGAGAAGGTCACCCCTCCACTTT
CDR3: CAPFKTKGQGRRSPLHF
size: once
V: TRBV24-1
J: TRBJ1-6
D: TRBD1

DNA: TGCGCCAGCAGTGAGTCAGCGACAGGGGACGGCTACACCTTC
CDR3: CASSESATGDGYTF
size: NA
V: TRBV10-2
J: TRBJ1-2
D: TRBD1

DNA: TGTGCCAGCAGTGACGGAGGGCGGGGGGGCCGAGATACGCAGTATTTT
CDR3: CASSDGGRGGRDTQYF
size: NA
V: TRBV6-1
J: TRBJ2-3
D: TRBD2

DNA: TGTGCCAGCAGAGCGGGAGGATCCTCTGGAAACACCATATATTTT
CDR3: CASRAGGSSGNTIYF
size: NA
V: TRBV7-9
J: TRBJ1-3
D: NA

DNA: TGTGCCAGCAGCCTAATGACAGGGGCCCTCGTGGAGCAGTACTTC
CDR3: CASSLMTGALVEQYF
size: few
V: TRBV7-9
J: TRBJ2-7
D: TRBD1

DNA: TGCGCCAGCAGCGGAGGACAGGGAGAGAACACCGGGGAGCTGTTTTTT
CDR3: CASSGGQGENTGELFF
size: NA
V: TRBV5-1
J: TRBJ2-2
D: TRBD1

DNA: TGTGCCAGCGGGGGCCTGGGACGGAGGAACACTGAAGCTTTCTTT
CDR3: CASGGLGRRNTEAFF
size: few
V: TRBV27
J: TRBJ1-1
D: NA

DNA: TGTGCCAGCAGCTTGGTCGTAGGGGCAGGCGCTTACAATGAGCAGTTCTTC
CDR3: CASSLVVGAGAYNEQFF
size: NA
V: TRBV5-6
J: TRBJ2-1
D: NA

DNA: TGTGCCAGCAGTGAAGTTGGGACTACCTTACGGGAGCTGTTTTTT
CDR3: CASSEVGTTLRELFF
size: NA
V: TRBV6-1
J: TRBJ2-2
D: TRBD2

DNA: TGTGCCATCAGTGAGTCGTTAGTAACAGGACTAGCGGGAACCTCCTACGAGCAGTACTTC
CDR3: CAISESLVTGLAGTSYEQYF
size: once
V: TRBV10-3
J: TRBJ2-7
D: TRBD2

DNA: TGCGCCAGCAGCCAAGATTTCCGCGGAGAAGCTTTCTTT
CDR3: CASSQDFRGEAFF
size: once
V: TRBV4-1
J: TRBJ1-1
D: NA

DNA: TGTGCCAGCAGCTGGAGGCCCTACGAGCAGTACTTC
CDR3: CASSWRPYEQYF
size: NA
V: TRBV11-2
J: TRBJ2-7
D: NA